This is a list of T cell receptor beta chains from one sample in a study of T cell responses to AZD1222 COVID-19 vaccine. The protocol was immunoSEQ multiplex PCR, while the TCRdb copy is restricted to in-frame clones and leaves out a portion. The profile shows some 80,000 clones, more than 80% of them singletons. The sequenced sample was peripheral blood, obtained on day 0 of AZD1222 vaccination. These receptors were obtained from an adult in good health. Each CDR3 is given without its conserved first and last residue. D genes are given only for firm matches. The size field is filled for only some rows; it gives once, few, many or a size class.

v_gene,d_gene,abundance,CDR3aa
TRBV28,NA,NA,ASSLRPTGRPWDTEAF
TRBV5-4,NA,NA,ASSLPTYSYEQY
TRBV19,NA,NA,ASRRGGYGNTIY
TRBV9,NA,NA,ASSVVGTLLPGELF
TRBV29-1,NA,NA,SVDGDDQETQY
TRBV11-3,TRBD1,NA,ASSPTGGSGYT
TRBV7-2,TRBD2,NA,ASSSHSSGGYNEQF
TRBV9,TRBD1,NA,ASGGGQGPSAGSATNEKLF
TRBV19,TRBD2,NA,ASSPGLANEQF
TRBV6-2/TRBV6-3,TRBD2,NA,ASSYSIGSGGATNEQF
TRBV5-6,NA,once,ASSWKAYEQY
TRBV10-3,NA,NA,AALPEGISYGYT
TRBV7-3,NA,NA,ASSATLNTEAF
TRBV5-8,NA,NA,ASSRMQKPYEQY
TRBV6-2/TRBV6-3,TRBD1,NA,ASSYRGGWQPQH
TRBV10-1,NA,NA,ASSEDRSGSYEQY
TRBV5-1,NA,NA,ASSYTGTVNTEAF
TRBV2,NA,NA,ASSLGGAREAF
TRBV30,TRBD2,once,AWSTQEGLPQY
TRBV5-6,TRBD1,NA,ASSLWYDRGLYEQY